These T cell receptor beta chains were read from a single sample in a study of T cells in Graves' hyperthyroidism and ophthalmopathy. MiXCR, applied by TCRdb to the multiplex PCR reads, yields one record per CDR3 protein. The data contain hundreds of thousands of distinct CDR3 sequences, about 15% of them singletons. The sample was blood. Receptor source: a woman aged 18 to 35 with Graves' hyperthyroidism. CDR3s include the opening cysteine and the closing phenylalanine or tryptophan. Fields, in order: V gene, CDR3 length, CDR3 protein.

v_call: TRBV11-2; cdr3_length: 15; cdr3_aa: CASSFATGLPMSGFF
v_call: TRBV4-1; cdr3_length: 16; cdr3_aa: CASSQDAAGRNYGYTF
v_call: TRBV7-3; cdr3_length: 15; cdr3_aa: CASSPQAGASYEQYF
v_call: TRBV12-5; cdr3_length: 16; cdr3_aa: CASGMLQGSSYNEQFF
v_call: TRBV7-8; cdr3_length: 15; cdr3_aa: CASKPYRVPLYEQYF
v_call: TRBV24-1; cdr3_length: 16; cdr3_aa: CATAQAVAGGTDTQYF
v_call: TRBV6-6; cdr3_length: 13; cdr3_aa: CASSYKSAGEQYF
v_call: TRBV28; cdr3_length: 16; cdr3_aa: CASSGTRGSGANVLTF
v_call: TRBV5-1; cdr3_length: 13; cdr3_aa: CASSFWESTEAFF
v_call: TRBV3-1; cdr3_length: 16; cdr3_aa: CASSQVRSVSYNEQFF
v_call: TRBV7-9; cdr3_length: 16; cdr3_aa: CASRNGRLTGNSPLHF
v_call: TRBV6-1; cdr3_length: 13; cdr3_aa: CASRRTGEAEAFF
v_call: TRBV20-1; cdr3_length: 11; cdr3_aa: CSARDLRGRYF
v_call: TRBV20-1; cdr3_length: 14; cdr3_aa: CSARDIQPLETQYF
v_call: TRBV27; cdr3_length: 17; cdr3_aa: CASSSWTDRGRIDTQYF
v_call: TRBV3-1; cdr3_length: 17; cdr3_aa: CASSRTGGSSLNYGYTF
v_call: TRBV5-1; cdr3_length: 14; cdr3_aa: CASSFGQGINEAFF
v_call: TRBV6-1; cdr3_length: 14; cdr3_aa: CASSHFKRGTEAFF
v_call: TRBV29-1; cdr3_length: 14; cdr3_aa: CSAATGTGNQPQHF
v_call: TRBV19; cdr3_length: 14; cdr3_aa: CASLPGNYVGGYTF
v_call: TRBV11-2; cdr3_length: 17; cdr3_aa: CASSLDKLRQGKETQYF
v_call: TRBV7-2; cdr3_length: 18; cdr3_aa: CASSGRTGVGFRATEAFF
v_call: TRBV4-2; cdr3_length: 13; cdr3_aa: CASSLGQTYGYTF
v_call: TRBV6-1; cdr3_length: 13; cdr3_aa: CASSVDTLGIQYF
v_call: TRBV7-8; cdr3_length: 20; cdr3_aa: CASSLAPQPGPGRAKETQYF
v_call: TRBV27; cdr3_length: 16; cdr3_aa: CASSLKAGGGSHEQFF